One sample yielded the 31 T cell receptor beta chains listed below, sequenced in a study of T-cell memory formation after mild COVID-19. TCRdb re-analysed the 5' RACE reads in MiXCR, keeping a single row per CDR3 protein. The sample records hundreds of thousands of distinct CDR3 sequences, 15% to 20% being singletons. The sample comprised PBMCs or a T cell subset sorted from them (not recorded which). These receptors all stem from an adult woman who had mild COVID-19 (a few samples of this study predate the infection). Cell type and time point are not known.

The J gene is TRBJ2-3, the V gene TRBV24-1; TRBD2 aligns across 7 bases. The CDR3 sequence is 16 residues long. Per germline, CDR1 KGHDR and CDR2 SFDVKD. J gave up 9 bases and V 3 bases, and 14 bases lay outside the gene matches. In DNA, the CDR3 is TGTGCCACCAGTGATCCTCATACTCCCACTAGCGCCACGCAGTATTTT. Translation gives CATSDPHTPTSATQYF.

The gene calls are TRBV20-1 and TRBJ1-3, with 8 bases identical to TRBD1. Germline-derived CDR1 and CDR2 are DFQATT and SNEGSKA (reference sequence). Germline trimming cut 5 bases from V and 2 bases from J; bases unmatched to any gene: 2. The CDR3 sequence is 13 residues long. The CDR3: CSAQDRAGNTIYF. In DNA form, the CDR3 reads TGCAGTGCTCAGGACAGGGCTGGAAACACCATATATTTT.

DNA for the CDR3: TGTGCCAGCAGTTCGGACAGGCCGAACACTGAAGCTTTCTTT. This sequence encodes CASSSDRPNTEAFF. The chain recombines TRBV6-5 with TRBJ1-1; 7 bases line up with TRBD1. Germline values: CDR1 MNHEY, CDR2 SVGAGI. This CDR3 has 14 amino acids. The V gene end was trimmed by 4 bases and the J gene end by 1 base; junction bases not matched to a gene: 3.

The rearrangement joins TRBV3-1 to TRBJ2-7, with 12 bases identical to TRBD1. The CDR3 has 16 residues. V gave up 3 bases and J gave up 3 bases; unmatched junction bases: 6. Per the germline V gene, CDR1 is LGHDT and CDR2 is YNNKEL (reference sequence). The CDR3 region is CASSHSGTGGFYEQYF. As DNA, the CDR3 is TGTGCCAGCAGCCATTCCGGGACAGGGGGCTTCTACGAGCAGTACTTC.

The chain uses TRBV5-6 and TRBJ2-5, with D uncertain. V lost 1 base and J lost 2, with 9 bases in between. The CDR3 spans 14 residues. Germline V CDR1 and CDR2: SGHDT, YYEEEE. This chain's CDR3 is CASSLYSHQETQYF. In DNA form, the CDR3 reads TGTGCCAGCAGCTTGTACAGTCATCAAGAGACCCAGTACTTC.

V and J are TRBV2 and TRBJ1-2; D not resolved. This CDR3 is built from 14 residues. In germline, CDR1 is SNHLY, CDR2 FYNNEI. The V end was cut by 4 bases, the J end by 0 bases, with 9 bases between. CDR3: CASSGGRANYGYTF. The CDR3 DNA reads as TGTGCCAGCAGTGGAGGGCGTGCTAACTATGGCTACACCTTC.

This chain connects TRBV3-1 to TRBJ2-3, with 7 bases aligning to TRBD1. Germline CDR1 is LGHDT and CDR2 is YNNKEL (reference sequence). Trimming cost V 5 bases and J 1 base; bases outside gene matches: 9. The CDR3 length is 16 residues. The CDR3 nucleotides are TGTGCCAGCAGCTCCGGACAGGTTCCTCGCACAGATACGCAGTATTTT. Translation: CASSSGQVPRTDTQYF.

This clonotype was picked up a small number of times. This chain links TRBV11-3 with TRBJ2-7, with a weak D call TRBD1 (5 bases). V dropped 2 bases and J dropped 3 bases, with 14 bases sitting between them. CDR3 length: 15 amino acids. Germline V gene data show CDR1 as SGHNT and CDR2 as YENEEA. CDR3 bases: TGTGCCAGCAGCTTACTTAGGGGTGGCGTCTACGAGCAGTACTTC. It yields the protein CASSLLRGGVYEQYF. The variable domain in full, with the rest retrieved from reference TRBV11-3 and TRBJ2-7, is EAGVVQSPRYKIIEKKQPVAFWCNPISGHNTLYWYLQNLGQGPELLIRYENEEAVDDSQLPKDRFSAERLKGVDSTLKIQPAELGDSAVYLCASSLLRGGVYEQYFGPGTRLTVT.

This clonotype has a handful of counts. The chain carries TRBV7-3 and TRBJ1-2; tentatively, D is TRBD1 (6 bases). The germline V and J ends were trimmed by 5 bases and 6 bases, with 19 bases remaining between them. The CDR3 runs to 15 residues. Looked up from germline, CDR1 is SGHTA and CDR2 is FQGTGA. The CDR3 sequence is CASSPGQTASHGYTF. CDR3 nucleotides: TGTGCCAGCAGCCCGGGACAAACCGCCAGCCATGGCTACACCTTC.

In this sample, this clonotype turned up a few times. The chain employs TRBV5-1 and TRBJ2-7; tentative D call: TRBD1 (6 bases). Trimming removed 4 bases from V and 6 bases from J, with 11 bases in between. Germline V gene sequence: CDR1 SGHRS, CDR2 YFSETQ. The CDR3 has 12 amino acids. The CDR3 bases are TGCGCCAGCAGCGATACAGGGACCGAGCAGTACTTC. Translation gives CASSDTGTEQYF.

Only a few counts were recorded for this clonotype. The V call is TRBV6-6, the J call TRBJ2-7, with 7 positions matching TRBD1. Losses at the gene ends were 0 bases for V and 5 bases for J; bases not matched to a gene: 7. The germline CDR1 and CDR2 sequences are MNHNY and SVGAGI (reference sequence). The CDR3 is made up of 15 amino acids. CDR3 bases: TGTGCCAGCAGTTACTCGAAGGGGGCGCGGAACGAGCAGTACTTC. It translates to CASSYSKGARNEQYF.

About this clonotype: A much bigger clone sits one base away, suggesting this may be a read error. The CDR3 loop reads CASSQQGTEAFF. The CDR3 nucleotides are TGTGCCAGCAGCCAACAGGGGACTGAAGCTTTCTTT. The chain employs TRBV3-1 and TRBJ1-1, with a weak D call TRBD1 (6 bases). Germline assignment: CDR1 LGHDT and CDR2 YNNKEL (reference sequence). The CDR3 has 12 amino acids. V gave up 2 bases and J gave up 5 bases, with 6 bases separating them.

CDR3 amino acids: CSVHRPENYGYTF. CDR3 bases: TGCAGCGTTCATCGGCCAGAGAACTATGGCTACACCTTC. V gene TRBV29-1 combines with J gene TRBJ1-2; D unclear. Germline values: CDR1 SQVTM, CDR2 ANQGSEA. Deletions cut 5 bases from V and 2 bases from J, with 12 bases between. The CDR3 runs 13 residues.

V and J are TRBV7-2 and TRBJ2-7; D not certain. The V end was cut by 7 bases, the J end by 3 bases, with 13 bases between. Germline V gene data show CDR1 as SGHTA and CDR2 as FQGNSA. The CDR3 has 13 residues. The CDR3 bases are TGTGCCAGCACCACACCTGGGTTCTACGAGCAGTACTTC. Protein product: CASTTPGFYEQYF.

V gene TRBV2 combines with J gene TRBJ1-2; the D gene is possibly TRBD1 (5 bases). Per germline, CDR1 SNHLY and CDR2 FYNNEI. Trimming pared 5 bases from V and 2 bases from J, leaving 18 bases between. The CDR3 length is 16 residues. CDR3 in DNA: TGTGCCAGCAGTTCCCCTTCAGGGTCCCGAAACTATGGCTACACCTTC. This codes for CASSSPSGSRNYGYTF.

This clonotype was detected a few times. The V gene is TRBV19, the J gene TRBJ2-7; the D is unclear. CDR3 length: 14 residues. The germline gives CDR1 LNHDA, CDR2 SQIVND (reference sequence). The V and J ends lost 3 bases and 2 bases respectively, with 11 bases between them. In nucleotides, the CDR3 is TGTGCCAGTAGTATTGGAGACGGGCCCTACGAGCAGTACTTC. Translation: CASSIGDGPYEQYF.

This clonotype has more than one count but fewer than ten. The V call is TRBV7-9, the J call TRBJ2-1; D gene ambiguous. The germline V and J ends were trimmed by 1 base and 9 bases, with 10 bases remaining between them. The CDR3 is made up of 13 amino acids. Germline V gene data show CDR1 as SEHNR and CDR2 as FQNEAQ (reference sequence). CDR3 coding DNA: TGTGCCAGCAGCTTAGAGGTAGATGGTGAGCAGTTCTTC. Protein product: CASSLEVDGEQFF.

The gene calls are TRBV6-5 and TRBJ2-3, with TRBD2 matching over 7 bases. With 6 bases clipped from V and 2 bases from J, the junction kept 8 bases outside the gene matches. Germline-derived CDR1 and CDR2 are MNHEY and SVGAGI. This CDR3 contains 15 residues. The CDR3 DNA sequence: TGTGCCAGCAGACCCGGACTAGGCAACACAGATACGCAGTATTTT. This translates into CASRPGLGNTDTQYF.

V and J are TRBV7-3 and TRBJ1-2; 10 bases match TRBD1. CDR1 is SGHTA, CDR2 FQGTGA, per germline. Trimming took 5 bases from V and 5 from J; bases not matched to a gene: 5. The length of the CDR3 is 14 residues. CDR3 bases: TGTGCCAGCAGCCCCGGGACAGGGGATTATGGCTACACCTTC. Translating gives CASSPGTGDYGYTF.

This clonotype has a handful of counts. The chain joins TRBV7-9 to TRBJ1-1; D ambiguous. The CDR3 is made up of 20 amino acids. V gave up 2 bases and J gave up 1 base, with 26 bases separating them. In germline, CDR1 is SEHNR, CDR2 FQNEAQ (reference sequence). The CDR3, as DNA: TGTGCCAGCAGCTTATCCCTCAGGCCCCGGGGAGAAATCGCGAACACTGAAGCTTTCTTT. Residues: CASSLSLRPRGEIANTEAFF.

This clonotype was seen more than once but under ten times. The V and J genes are TRBV9 and TRBJ2-3, with 9 bases identical to TRBD1. After removal of 3 bases from V and 3 bases from J, the junction contained 5 bases not matched to a gene. The V gene's germline CDR1 is SGDLS and CDR2 YYNGEE. The length of the CDR3 is 15 residues. CDR3 in DNA: TGTGCCAGCAGCGAACAGGGGGCTAATACAGATACGCAGTATTTT. Amino acids: CASSEQGANTDTQYF.

The V gene is TRBV19, the J gene TRBJ1-1; D possibly corresponds to TRBD1 (5 bases). The CDR3 runs 14 residues. Germline V gene sequence: CDR1 LNHDA, CDR2 SQIVND (reference sequence). Trimming took off 7 bases at V and 1 base at J, with 13 bases between the two ends. For the CDR3, the DNA is TGTGCCAGTATAAGGGGCAGATCGAACACTGAAGCTTTCTTT. Translation gives CASIRGRSNTEAFF.

This clonotype has a handful of counts. The V and J genes are TRBV27 and TRBJ2-3, with 7 bases aligning to TRBD1. This CDR3 has 17 amino acids. After removal of 4 bases from V and 0 bases from J, the junction contained 10 bases not matched to a gene. Looked up from germline, CDR1 is MNHEY and CDR2 is SMNVEV (reference sequence). CDR3 amino acids: CASSSWTGVRSTDTQYF. The CDR3 nucleotides read TGTGCCAGCAGTTCGTGGACAGGCGTCCGGAGCACAGATACGCAGTATTTT.

This clonotype has more than one count but fewer than ten. The rearrangement joins TRBV11-3 to TRBJ2-1, with D perhaps matching TRBD2 (5 bases). Trimming stripped 0 bases from V and 8 bases from J, with 8 bases between. Germline CDR1 and CDR2: SGHNT and YENEEA. The CDR3 extends over 13 amino acids. CDR3 DNA: TGTGCCAGCAGCTTAGATCACGGGGATGAGCAGTTCTTC. Its protein is CASSLDHGDEQFF.

The J gene is TRBJ2-3, the V gene TRBV7-3; 10 nucleotides agree with TRBD2. The CDR3 spans 15 residues. V shed 6 bases and J 6 bases; nucleotides not matched to a gene: 9. In germline, CDR1 is SGHTA, CDR2 FQGTGA. The DNA of the CDR3 is TGTGCCAGCAGTCCCGGACTAGCGGTCGGGGATACGCAGTATTTT. Encoded protein: CASSPGLAVGDTQYF.

This clonotype was seen a few times. V usage is TRBV7-9 and J usage is TRBJ2-2, with D tentatively TRBD2 (5 bases). V lost 4 bases and J lost 8, with 14 bases in between. The CDR3 sequence is 14 residues long. Germline assignment: CDR1 SEHNR and CDR2 FQNEAQ (reference sequence). The CDR3, as DNA: TGTGCCAGCAGCTCCGGTCGGGGTGAAGGGGAGCTGTTTTTT. Encoded protein: CASSSGRGEGELFF.

This clonotype was counted a few times. Here the CDR3 reads CASSPDAGTTEAFF. The CDR3 DNA reads TGCGCCAGCAGCCCAGACGCCGGGACAACTGAAGCTTTCTTT. The V and J genes are TRBV5-1 and TRBJ1-1, with D possibly matching TRBD1 (6 bases). Trimming pared 4 bases from V and 5 bases from J, leaving 15 bases between. This CDR3 region has 14 residues. The germline CDR1 and CDR2 sequences are SGHRS and YFSETQ.

This clonotype has ten or more counts. CDR3: CASSYSTGELFF. CDR3 in DNA: TGTGCCAGCAGTTACTCCACCGGGGAGCTGTTTTTT. The V and J genes are TRBV6-5 and TRBJ2-2; D is unresolved. CDR3 size: 12 residues. Germline lookup yields CDR1 MNHEY and CDR2 SVGAGI. Trimming shortened V by 0 bases and J by 4 bases, and 0 bases separated the two germline ends.

In its sample, this clonotype was seen a few times. CDR3 loop: CASSHVTGGKDEQYF. CDR3 sequence (DNA): TGCGCCAGCAGCCATGTGACAGGGGGTAAAGACGAGCAGTACTTC. This chain links TRBV5-1 with TRBJ2-7; 9 bases agree with TRBD1. CDR1 is SGHRS and CDR2 is YFSETQ in the germline V gene. With V trimmed by 4 bases and J by 5 bases, 10 bases remained unmatched. This CDR3 contains 15 residues.

This clonotype occurred a few times. The chain employs TRBV7-6 and TRBJ2-7; possibly TRBD1 for D (6 bases). V lost 1 base and J 2 bases, leaving 18 bases between the germline ends. Germline-derived CDR1 and CDR2 are SGHVS and FNYEAQ. The CDR3 is 17 residues long. The CDR3 coding sequence is TGTGCCAGCAGCTTAGGTCCCCCACAGGGTTCCACCTACGAGCAGTACTTC. This codes for CASSLGPPQGSTYEQYF.

This clonotype has only a few counts. The rearrangement uses TRBV2 and TRBJ2-1; D is unclear. Germline V gene lookup returns CDR1 SNHLY and CDR2 FYNNEI. V was clipped by 1 base and J by 8 bases, with 18 bases between them. The CDR3 is 16 amino acids. The CDR3 protein is CASSEGVTLRSDEQFF. The CDR3 nucleotides read TGTGCCAGCAGTGAAGGCGTGACTCTCAGGTCGGATGAGCAGTTCTTC.